Detailed here is one TCR beta chain. Authors' analysis steps: How many nucleated cells were present was estimated from reference gene primer amplification. Only in-frame clones appear in the TCRdb table, and some are missing; sequencing was by immunoSEQ multiplex PCR. D and trimming were read from the DNA, whereas the V and J calls and clone size are those reported in that table. The sample consists of 200,000 or so clones, more than 65% of them appearing once. These data come from a study of blood T cell repertoires in COVID-19. Looking at the study overall: Acute and convalescent COVID-19 samples came from the United States, Italy and Spain. PBMCs, B-cell-depleted T cells, or T cells provided the cDNA or gDNA that made up the material.

Germline V gene lookup returns CDR1 SGDLS and CDR2 YYNGEE. This CDR3 is built from 14 residues. V lost 0 bases to trimming and J lost 7 bases, with 13 bases between them. The rearrangement links TRBV9 to TRBJ1-2; D perhaps matches TRBD1 (6 bases). The source is a woman in her sixties or seventies with acute or convalescent COVID-19. Material: peripheral blood. The CDR3 DNA reads as TGTGCCAGCAGCGTAGAAGTTGGCAGGGGTGGCTACACCTTC. It is translated as CASSVEVGRGGYTF.